This TCR beta chain appears in the sequencing data of a study of identical twins. Broader study findings: The authors noted that invariant MAIT and iNKT cells could partly confound zero-insertion analyses.

TCRdb independently ran MiXCR on the 5' RACE reads; one entry per CDR3 protein. The repertoire holds 450,000 to 650,000 distinct CDR3 sequences, 13% to 15% seen once, with 0.44% in the top ten. The CDR3 is 14 amino acids. Germline values: CDR1 KGHSH, CDR2 LQKENI. The ends lost 5 bases at V and 4 bases at J; junction bases unmatched: 3. This clonotype was seen more than once but under ten times. Its target is unknown. The same data also went into a second study, on yellow fever vaccine responses in identical twins.

Material: CD4+ T cells sorted from blood. The TCR was taken from a woman between 18 and 29 years old in good health. The rearrangement uses TRBV18 and TRBJ1-4; 8 bases match TRBD1. The CDR3 is CASSSDRVNEKLFF. In DNA form, the CDR3 reads TGTGCCAGCTCATCGGACAGGGTTAATGAAAAACTGTTTTTT.